These 9 T cell receptor beta chains came from one sample sequenced in a study of blood T cells in healthy people across ages. PCR was performed a second time for roughly 6 to 12 cycles using a sample-barcoded 5' primer and a J-beta primer mix. TCRdb itself ran the 5' RACE reads through MiXCR, one entry per CDR3 protein. The sample includes roughly 830,000 distinct CDR3 sequences, 62% seen only once; the top ten take about 30%. Sequencing input: blood. The receptors stem from a young man in good health.

In this sample, this clonotype turned up a few times. This chain uses TRBV7-2 with TRBJ2-5; 9 bases map to TRBD2. Per the germline V gene, CDR1 is SGHTA and CDR2 is FQGNSA. Trimming cost V 4 bases and J 2 bases; bases outside gene matches: 14. CDR3 size: 18 residues. This CDR3 is CASSSPHAAGGPQETQYF. The CDR3 DNA sequence: TGTGCCAGCAGCTCCCCGCACGCAGCGGGGGGCCCACAAGAGACCCAGTACTTC.

This clonotype was seen only a few times. This chain joins TRBV10-3 and TRBJ1-1, with a weak D call TRBD1 (5 bases). V was shortened by 4 bases and J by 4 bases, with 13 bases between the two germline ends. CDR3 length: 14 residues. Germline-derived CDR1 and CDR2 are ENHRY and SYGVKD. The CDR3 region is CAISANTGGTEAFF. The CDR3 region has the DNA TGTGCCATCAGTGCGAATACGGGGGGCACTGAAGCTTTCTTT.

This sequence joins TRBV11-2 and TRBJ1-4, with TRBD1 matching over 7 bases. The CDR3 length is 16 residues. Germline V lookup: CDR1 SGHAT, CDR2 FQNNGV. V dropped 0 bases and J dropped 8; count of bases not matched to a gene: 9. CDR3 bases: TGTGCCAGCAGCTTAGATCGGGGACAGCCCATGGAAAAACTGTTTTTT. As protein: CASSLDRGQPMEKLFF.

V and J are TRBV6-6 and TRBJ2-5; a weak D match, TRBD2 (6 bases). The DNA end lines up better with TRBJ2-7; the J call may be wrong. The length of the CDR3 is 12 residues. Germline values: CDR1 MNHNY, CDR2 SVGAGI (reference sequence). CDR3 residues: CASTGGFYEQYF. The DNA for the CDR3 is TGTGCCAGCACCGGGGGATTCTACGAGCAGTACTTC.

This clonotype was seen a few times. The V gene is TRBV7-2, the J gene TRBJ2-1; TRBD2 matches 7 bases. The ends lost 5 bases at V and 2 bases at J; junction bases unmatched: 6. This CDR3 is built from 15 residues. The germline V gene has CDR1 SGHTA and CDR2 FQGNSA. CDR3 region: CASSLGRGTYNEQFF. The CDR3 nucleotides are TGTGCCAGCAGCCTTGGGCGGGGGACCTACAATGAGCAGTTCTTC.

The rearrangement uses TRBV20-1 and TRBJ2-7; D perhaps matches TRBD2 (5 bases). The DNA end lines up better with TRBJ2-5; the J call may be wrong. The germline gives CDR1 DFQATT, CDR2 SNEGSKA (reference sequence). The CDR3 runs 13 residues. CDR3 in amino acids: CSAPGRAQETQYF. In DNA, the CDR3 is TGCAGTGCCCCGGGAAGGGCACAAGAGACCCAGTACTTC.

The V gene is TRBV20-1, the J gene TRBJ1-2; D is perhaps TRBD1 (5 bases). Germline V gene data show CDR1 as DFQATT and CDR2 as SNEGSKA (reference sequence). V was trimmed by 3 bases and J by 8 bases, leaving 13 bases between them. The CDR3 contains 12 residues. CDR3 region: CSASLWGRGYTF. The CDR3, as DNA: TGCAGTGCTAGTTTATGGGGCCGGGGCTACACCTTC.

The CDR3 is CASSEVGWDEQYF. CDR3 in DNA: TGTGCCAGCAGCGAAGTAGGATGGGACGAGCAGTACTTC. V usage is TRBV9 and J usage is TRBJ2-7; D is unresolved. Germline CDR1 SGDLS, CDR2 YYNGEE. The CDR3 runs 13 residues. V was shortened by 3 bases and J by 5 bases, with 12 bases between the two germline ends.

Written as DNA, the CDR3 is TGTGCCAGCAGCATTCGACAGGGAGAAAACATTCAGTACTTC. Residues: CASSIRQGENIQYF. J is TRBJ2-4 and V is TRBV21-1; TRBD1 was called by the table and not checked on the DNA. TRBV21-1 is annotated as a pseudogene. The CDR3 spans 14 residues.